This T cell receptor beta chain originates from a study of T cell responses to AZD1222 COVID-19 vaccine. Study-wide findings and caveats: Repertoires in all cases were sampled only once the peak T cell response had passed.

About this clone itself: The antigen is unknown.

Produced via immunoSEQ multiplex PCR; TCRdb's table is partial and in-frame only. The sample holds about 140,000 clones, roughly nine tenths seen once. The CDR3 extends over 16 amino acids. The V end lost 3 bases, the J end lost 7 bases, and 22 bases lay between the germline ends. Germline V CDR1 and CDR2: SGDLS, YYNGEE. The sequence was obtained from an adult who received the MenACWY meningococcal vaccine as a control. The chain is built from TRBV9 and TRBJ2-5; possibly TRBD2 for D (7 bases). The specimen was peripheral blood, collected 28 days after the second dose of the MenACWY control vaccine. Here the CDR3 reads CASSARGGELAGTQYF. The DNA of the CDR3 is TGTGCCAGCAGCGCCAGAGGGGGGGAGTTAGCTGGGACCCAGTACTTC.